Listed here is a single T cell receptor (beta chain). Its target is not known. Germline CDR1 SQVTM, CDR2 ANQGSEA. V shed 7 bases and J 0 bases; nucleotides not matched to a gene: 13. The CDR3 extends over 18 amino acids. Version v3.0 of the immunoSEQ assay was performed at survey level. Profiling relied on immunoSEQ multiplex PCR, and the TCRdb table lists in-frame clones only, not all of them. The repertoire holds 26,000 or so clones, nearly 95% seen once, with 10% in the top ten. The sample comes from a study of long-term antiretroviral therapy in people with HIV. Whole-study results and caveats: CDR3 length ranges were narrower in HIV repertoires than in controls. Whichever time point was examined, clones expanded before ART dominated the repertoire.

The source of this sequence is a man aged 35 to 55 with HIV. Specimen: unsorted PBMCs, collected 6.2 years after starting antiretroviral therapy. The chain uses TRBV29-1 and TRBJ2-3, with 13 bases that match TRBD2. Written as DNA, the CDR3 is TGCAGCGACCCGGGACTAGCGGGATCTGTTTTCAGCACAGATACGCAGTATTTT. Translating it yields CSDPGLAGSVFSTDTQYF.